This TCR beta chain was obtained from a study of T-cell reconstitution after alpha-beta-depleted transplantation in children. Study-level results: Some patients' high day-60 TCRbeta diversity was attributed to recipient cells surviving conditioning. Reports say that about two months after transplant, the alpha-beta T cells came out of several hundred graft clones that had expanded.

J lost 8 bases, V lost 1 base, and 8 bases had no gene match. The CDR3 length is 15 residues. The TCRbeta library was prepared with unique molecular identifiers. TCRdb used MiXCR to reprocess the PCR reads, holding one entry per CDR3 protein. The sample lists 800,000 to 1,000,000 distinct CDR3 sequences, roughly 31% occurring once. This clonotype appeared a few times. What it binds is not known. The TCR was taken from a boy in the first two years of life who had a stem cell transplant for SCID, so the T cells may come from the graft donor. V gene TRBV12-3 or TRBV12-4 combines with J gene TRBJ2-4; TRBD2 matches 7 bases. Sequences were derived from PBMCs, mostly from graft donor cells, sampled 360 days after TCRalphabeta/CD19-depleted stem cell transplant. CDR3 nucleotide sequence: TGTGCCAGCAGTTTAGTGGCATACCGGGGGGACATTCAGTACTTC. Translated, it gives CASSLVAYRGDIQYF.